This TCR beta chain was obtained from a study of cytomegalovirus exposure and HLA in healthy donors. Study results and limitations: Later analysis identified several of the most significant clusters that appeared linked to common viral pathogens. CMV antigen specificity of a few CMV-associated chains was confirmed in vitro. Later on, a genetic analysis was performed. It linked a missense variant in DCLRE1C with V- and J-gene trimming of TCR beta.

This CDR3 contains 14 residues. V gave up 10 bases and J gave up 4 bases, with 19 bases separating them. The germline CDR1 and CDR2 sequences are MNHEY and SVGAGI. A remark on this clone: What it binds is not known.

The primer mix had 60 Vbeta and 13 Jbeta primers. Data came from immunoSEQ multiplex PCR; TCRdb stores just in-frame clones and leaves some out. The table has roughly 190,000 clones, around three quarters seen once. The TCR was taken from a woman aged 18-29 years in good health and CMV-seronegative. The J gene is TRBJ2-5, the V gene TRBV6-5; weak D call: TRBD1 (5 bases). Material for sequencing was PBMCs. CDR3 sequence (DNA): TGTGCCACCCGTGGGGTGTCAGGGCTAGAGACCCAGTACTTC. It codes for CATRGVSGLETQYF.